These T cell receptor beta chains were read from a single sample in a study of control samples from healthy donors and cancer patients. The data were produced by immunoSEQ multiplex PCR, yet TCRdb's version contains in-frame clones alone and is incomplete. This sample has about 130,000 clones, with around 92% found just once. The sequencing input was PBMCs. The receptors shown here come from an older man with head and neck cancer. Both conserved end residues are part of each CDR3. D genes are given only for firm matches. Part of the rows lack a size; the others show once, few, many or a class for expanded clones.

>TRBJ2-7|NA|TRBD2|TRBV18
CASSELAGSYEQYF
TGTGCCAGCTCAGAACTAGCGGGGTCCTACGAGCAGTACTTC
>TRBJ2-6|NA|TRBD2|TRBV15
CATSRGAGANVLTF
TGTGCCACCTCCCGGGGGGCTGGGGCCAACGTCCTGACTTTC
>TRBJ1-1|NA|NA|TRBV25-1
CASSGLQVAGTEAFF
TGTGCCAGCAGTGGTTTACAGGTGGCGGGCACTGAAGCTTTCTTT
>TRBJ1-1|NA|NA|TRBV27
CASSWGAHTEAFF
TGTGCCAGCAGTTGGGGGGCCCACACTGAAGCTTTCTTT
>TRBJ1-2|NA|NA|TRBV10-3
CAISESGDGGYTF
TGTGCCATCAGTGAGTCAGGTGATGGAGGCTACACCTTC
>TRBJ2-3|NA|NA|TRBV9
CASSVGWGGPTDTQYF
TGTGCCAGCAGCGTAGGGTGGGGGGGCCCCACAGATACGCAGTATTTT
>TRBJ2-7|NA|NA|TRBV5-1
CASSLDSERQYF
TGCGCCAGCAGCTTGGATTCGGAGCGGCAGTACTTC
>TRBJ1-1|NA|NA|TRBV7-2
CASSKALGRVHTEAFF
TGTGCCAGCAGCAAAGCCCTGGGCAGGGTACACACTGAAGCTTTCTTT
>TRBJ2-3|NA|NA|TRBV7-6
CASSLETKADTQYF
TGTGCCAGCAGCTTAGAAACGAAAGCAGATACGCAGTATTTT
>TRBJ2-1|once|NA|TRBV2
CASRVEGEQFF
TGTGCCAGCAGGGTCGAGGGTGAGCAGTTCTTC
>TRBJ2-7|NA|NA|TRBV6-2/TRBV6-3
CASSPRYDPYEQYF
TGTGCCAGCAGTCCCCGTTACGACCCGTACGAGCAGTACTTC
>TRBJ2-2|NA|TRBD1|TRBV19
CASSIEKRDRVNTGELFF
TGTGCCAGTAGTATAGAAAAGCGGGACAGGGTGAACACCGGGGAGCTGTTTTTT
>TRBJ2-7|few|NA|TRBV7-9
CASRGLERSYEQYF
TGTGCCAGCAGGGGACTCGAAAGGTCCTACGAGCAGTACTTC
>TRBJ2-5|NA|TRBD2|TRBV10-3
CAISGSAGGTQETQYF
TGTGCCATCAGTGGTTCGGCGGGGGGGACCCAAGAGACCCAGTACTTC
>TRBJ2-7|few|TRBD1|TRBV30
CAWSLGTGKYEQYF
TGTGCCTGGAGTTTAGGGACAGGGAAATACGAGCAGTACTTC
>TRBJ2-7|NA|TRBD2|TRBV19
CASSNGLAGGTAYEQYF
TGTGCCAGTAGTAACGGACTAGCGGGAGGAACCGCCTACGAGCAGTACTTC
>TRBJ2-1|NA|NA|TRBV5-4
CASSPNMLEGYNEQFF
TGTGCCAGCAGCCCCAATATGTTGGAGGGATACAATGAGCAGTTCTTC
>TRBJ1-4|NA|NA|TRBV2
CASRSWGTGKANEKLFF
TGTGCCAGCAGGTCCTGGGGGACGGGGAAAGCTAATGAAAAACTGTTTTTT
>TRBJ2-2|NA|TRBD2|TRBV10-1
CASSSGRETGELFF
TGCGCCAGCAGTAGCGGGAGGGAAACCGGGGAGCTGTTTTTT
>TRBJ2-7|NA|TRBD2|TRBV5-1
CATGGKTGQELSYEQYF
TGCGCCACGGGAGGGAAGACAGGACAAGAATTGAGCTACGAGCAGTACTTC
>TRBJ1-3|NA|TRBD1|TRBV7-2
CASSPGQGLGGNTIYF
TGTGCCAGCAGCCCGGGACAGGGCTTGGGAGGAAACACCATATATTTT
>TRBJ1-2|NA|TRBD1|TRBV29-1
CSVERGGQVNYGYTF
TGCAGCGTTGAGCGTGGGGGACAGGTCAACTATGGCTACACCTTC
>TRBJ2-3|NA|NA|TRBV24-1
CATSDPLTPDTQYF
TGTGCCACCAGTGATCCCCTGACCCCGGATACGCAGTATTTT
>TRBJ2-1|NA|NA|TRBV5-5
CASSLLLGQTYNEQFF
TGTGCCAGCAGCTTACTTCTGGGGCAGACCTACAATGAGCAGTTCTTC
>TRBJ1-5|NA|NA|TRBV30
CAWSQQNQPQHF
TGTGCCTGGAGCCAGCAAAATCAGCCCCAGCATTTT
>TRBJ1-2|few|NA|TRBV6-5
CASSYWGGYTF
TGTGCCAGCAGTTATTGGGGTGGCTACACCTTC
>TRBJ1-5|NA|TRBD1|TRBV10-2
CASSEVAGGALVSNQPQHF
TGCGCCAGCAGTGAGGTCGCAGGGGGCGCGTTGGTTAGCAATCAGCCCCAGCATTTT
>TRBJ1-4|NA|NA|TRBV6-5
CASGFPGAGEFF
TGTGCCAGCGGATTCCCGGGCGCTGGGGAGTTTTTT
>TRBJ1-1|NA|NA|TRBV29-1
CSVVYGELGTEAFF
TGCAGCGTTGTATATGGGGAGCTGGGAACTGAAGCTTTCTTT
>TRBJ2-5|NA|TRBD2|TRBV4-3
CASSQDYGASGRETQYF
TGCGCCAGCAGCCAAGATTATGGGGCTAGCGGGAGGGAGACCCAGTACTTC
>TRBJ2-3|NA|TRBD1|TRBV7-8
CASSLYRGRSRGADTQYF
TGTGCCAGCAGCCTCTACAGGGGCCGTTCCAGGGGAGCAGATACGCAGTATTTT
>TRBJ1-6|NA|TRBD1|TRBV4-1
CASGYRDRNSPLHF
TGCGCCAGCGGATACCGGGACAGAAATTCACCCCTCCACTTT
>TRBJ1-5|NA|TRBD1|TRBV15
CATGANRGQYQPQHF
TGTGCCACCGGCGCCAACAGGGGGCAATATCAGCCCCAGCATTTT
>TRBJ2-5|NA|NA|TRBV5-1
CASSLGARGGQETQYF
TGCGCCAGCAGCTTGGGGGCCCGGGGAGGACAAGAGACCCAGTACTTC
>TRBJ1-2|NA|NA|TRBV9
CASSAREVRYGYTF
TGTGCCAGCAGCGCCCGAGAGGTCCGGTATGGCTACACCTTC
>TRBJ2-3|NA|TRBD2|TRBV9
CASSSTLAATDTQYF
TGTGCCAGCAGCTCCACTCTAGCGGCCACAGATACGCAGTATTTT
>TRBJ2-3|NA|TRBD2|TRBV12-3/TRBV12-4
CASNSAGATQYF
TGTGCCAGCAACTCAGCGGGAGCGACGCAGTATTTT
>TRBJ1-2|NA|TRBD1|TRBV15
CATSRDRVLAGYTF
TGTGCCACCAGCCGGGACAGGGTGTTGGCTGGCTACACCTTC
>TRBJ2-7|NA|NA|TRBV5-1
CASSLRSGSYEQYF
TGCGCCAGCAGCTTGCGTTCGGGGTCCTACGAGCAGTACTTC